This entry lists 9 T cell receptor beta chains sequenced from one sample in a study of cytomegalovirus exposure and HLA in healthy donors. Primers for the PCR totalled 60 Vbeta and 13 Jbeta. Sequencing was performed with immunoSEQ multiplex PCR; in TCRdb, only in-frame clones are kept and a portion is missing. The profile shows 100,000 to 150,000 clones, over 60% of them singletons. Sequencing input: PBMCs. These receptors were obtained from a male donor in good health and CMV-seropositive.

This clone was recorded once. The V call is TRBV10-3, the J call TRBJ2-7, with TRBD2 matching 7 bases. The V gene's germline CDR1 is ENHRY and CDR2 SYGVKD. The CDR3 loop spans 12 amino acids. The trim removed 6 bases at V and 4 bases at J, leaving 3 bases unmatched. In DNA form, the CDR3 reads TGTGCCATCAGGGGGGGAGGGTACGAGCAGTACTTC. Translating it yields CAIRGGGYEQYF.

The chain joins TRBV9 to TRBJ2-3, with D uncertain. This CDR3 has 14 residues. Germline V lookup: CDR1 SGDLS, CDR2 YYNGEE. The germline V and J ends were trimmed by 3 bases and 0 bases, with 8 bases remaining between them. The CDR3 loop is CASSARLSTDTQYF. For the CDR3, the DNA is TGTGCCAGCAGCGCCAGGCTGAGCACAGATACGCAGTATTTT.

The chain has TRBV2 and TRBJ2-3; a weak D match, TRBD2 (6 bases). CDR3 length: 13 amino acids. Germline V gene sequence: CDR1 SNHLY, CDR2 FYNNEI. V dropped 1 base and J dropped 4 bases, with 6 bases sitting between them. Here the CDR3 DNA reads TGTGCCAGCAGTGAAGGGAGGGCAGATACGCAGTATTTT. It yields the protein CASSEGRADTQYF.

The gene calls are TRBV5-1 and TRBJ1-5; 8 bases agree with TRBD1. V was pared by 3 bases and J by 6 bases, with 8 bases of the junction left unmatched. CDR3 size: 15 residues. Per germline, CDR1 SGHRS and CDR2 YFSETQ. In nucleotides, the CDR3 is TGCGCCAGCAGCTACCAGGGGGCTTTAGGTCAGCCCCAGCATTTT. This codes for CASSYQGALGQPQHF.

This clone appeared a few times. V and J are TRBV6-4 and TRBJ2-3; D gene ambiguous. Trimming removed 5 bases from V and 6 bases from J, with 15 bases in between. The length of the CDR3 is 14 residues. Germline CDR1 reads MRHNA; CDR2 reads SNTAGT. For the CDR3, the DNA is TGTGCCAGCAGTCCTAATCTCCAGGCGGATACGCAGTATTTT. Its translation: CASSPNLQADTQYF.

CDR3 loop: CATSRAGNNQPQHF. As DNA, the CDR3 is TGTGCCACCAGCAGAGCAGGGAATAATCAGCCCCAGCATTTT. This chain uses TRBV15 with TRBJ1-5; TRBD1 might be the D (5 bases). Germline V gene sequence: CDR1 LNHNV, CDR2 YYDKDF (reference sequence). There are 14 residues in the CDR3. Trimming took 1 base from V and 4 from J, leaving 8 bases between them.

The genes are TRBV15 and TRBJ2-7; 9 bases are a match to TRBD2. Per the germline V gene, CDR1 is LNHNV and CDR2 is YYDKDF (reference sequence). V dropped 5 bases and J dropped 3; count of bases not matched to a gene: 8. The CDR3 loop spans 15 amino acids. This CDR3 reads CATSYIAGVSYEQYF. CDR3 DNA: TGTGCCACCAGCTACATAGCGGGAGTGAGCTACGAGCAGTACTTC.

Remarks on this clone: In the same sample, other DNA sequences code for this CDR3. V gene TRBV5-4 combines with J gene TRBJ1-1, with D maybe TRBD1 (6 bases). CDR1 and CDR2 from the germline V gene are SGHNT and YYREEE (reference sequence). This CDR3 spans 14 amino acids. Trimming shortened V by 0 bases and J by 6 bases, and 12 bases separated the two germline ends. The CDR3 coding sequence is TGTGCCAGCAGCTTGGAAGGGGGAAACCCTGAAGCTTTCTTT. The encoded protein is CASSLEGGNPEAFF.

This clone was counted only a few times. V gene TRBV28 combines with J gene TRBJ1-2, with TRBD1 matching over 8 bases. The V gene end was trimmed by 6 bases and the J gene end by 8 bases; junction bases not matched to a gene: 14. The CDR3 contains 15 residues. Looked up from germline, CDR1 is MDHEN and CDR2 is SYDVKM. The DNA of the CDR3 is TGTGCCAGCAGGATAACTCAGGGGGCCCGGGACGGCTACACCTTC. This sequence encodes CASRITQGARDGYTF.